The clone carrying this T cell receptor beta chain appeared once. What it binds is not known. This sample is drawn from a study of beta chain features in type 1 diabetes. The purity of all sorted populations exceeded 98%. Study-level results: Healthy donors had naive, central memory and Treg TCRB repertoires that appeared less similar than those seen among patients. Possibly, sequencing cDNA over-represented cells that had high TCR expression levels. PCR, the amplification step, might favor shorter templates, equally in patients and controls.

As every portion of the isolated RNA was reverse transcribed, the sequencing read expressed TCRB transcripts. Profiled with immunoSEQ multiplex PCR; TCRdb holds only in-frame clones, not every one. In the table there are 810,000 or so clones, around a sixth of which are singletons. What was sequenced was naive CD4+ T cells from blood. This clonotype was sampled from a woman in her late teens or twenties in good health.

CDR3 sequence reads: CASGTGFTGELFF. CDR3 nucleotides: TGTGCCAGCGGGACAGGGTTCACCGGGGAGCTGTTTTTT. V is TRBV6-1 and J is TRBJ2-2; 9 bases fit TRBD1. The junction had 2 bases not matched to a gene; V was cut back by 8 bases and J by 4 bases. Per germline, CDR1 MNHNS and CDR2 SASEGT. CDR3 size: 13 residues.